Listed here are 30 T cell receptor beta chains from one sample, sequenced in a study of a mutant IDH1 vaccine in newly diagnosed glioma. The assay was immunoSEQ multiplex PCR, and TCRdb's table has in-frame clones only and misses some. The sample yields roughly 60,000 clones, 75% to 90% seen once. The time point is: week 23, last vaccination. Each vaccine dose was 300 ug of mutant IDH1 20-mer peptide, with topical imiquimod. Which antigens these TCRs recognize remains unknown. The sequencing here drew on PBMCs, taken from a glioma patient whose treatment included an IDH1 peptide vaccine. The source of these receptors is a middle-aged man with glioma.

The chain carries TRBV30 and TRBJ1-4, with unresolved D. This CDR3 is built from 14 residues. Trimming left V 1 base short and J 2 bases short, with 8 bases between. CDR1 is GTSNPN and CDR2 is SVGIG in the germline V gene (reference sequence). CDR3 region: CAWSDGLTNEKLFF. Here the CDR3 DNA reads TGTGCCTGGAGTGACGGGCTCACTAATGAAAAACTGTTTTTT.

The chain recombines TRBV7-9 with TRBJ2-1, with 7 bases identical to TRBD2. This CDR3 is built from 14 residues. From germline, CDR1 is SEHNR and CDR2 FQNEAQ (reference sequence). J gave up 9 bases and V 3 bases, and 8 bases lay outside the gene matches. DNA for the CDR3: TGTGCCAGCAGCTTGGGCGGGGGAAGTAGTGAGCAGTTCTTC. This codes for CASSLGGGSSEQFF. The entire variable domain, with the rest obtained from reference TRBV7-9 and TRBJ2-1, is as follows: DTGVSQNPRHKITKRGQNVTFRCDPISEHNRLYWYRQTLGQGPEFLTYFQNEAQLEKSRLLSDRFSAERPKGSFSTLEIQRTEQGDSAMYLCASSLGGGSSEQFFGPGTRLTVL.

CDR3 coding DNA: TGTGCCAGCAGCTCAACACGGGGCGGGGGGCAGTTCTTC. Translated: CASSSTRGGGQFF. The gene calls are TRBV7-9 and TRBJ2-1, with 7 bases matching TRBD2. This CDR3 is 13 amino acids long. V was clipped by 4 bases and J by 12 bases; unmatched bases: 9. The germline CDR1 and CDR2 sequences are SEHNR and FQNEAQ (reference sequence).

This sequence joins TRBV5-5 and TRBJ1-4; possibly TRBD1 for D (5 bases). With 1 base removed from V and 3 bases from J, the gap between germline ends came to 10 bases. Germline V gene lookup returns CDR1 SGHKS and CDR2 YYEKEE (reference sequence). This CDR3 has 15 residues. CDR3 nucleotide sequence: TGTGCCAGCAGCTTGAGGGCAGGGTCTAATGAAAAACTGTTTTTT. As protein: CASSLRAGSNEKLFF. The full variable domain, with the rest looked up from reference TRBV5-5 and TRBJ1-4, is DAGVTQSPTHLIKTRGQQVTLRCSPISGHKSVSWYQQVLGQGPQFIFQYYEKEERGRGNFPDRFSARQFPNYSSELNVNALLLGDSALYLCASSLRAGSNEKLFFGSGTQLSVL.

This sequence joins TRBV19 and TRBJ1-4; 7 bases match TRBD1. CDR1 LNHDA and CDR2 SQIVND come from the germline V gene (reference sequence). With V trimmed by 7 bases and J by 6 bases, 5 bases remained unmatched. The CDR3 loop spans 13 amino acids. For the CDR3, the DNA is TGTGCCAGTAACGACAGGGCGCATGAAAAACTGTTTTTT. Translation gives CASNDRAHEKLFF.

The gene calls are TRBV6-5 and TRBJ2-7; D may be TRBD2 (6 bases). The CDR3 totals 15 residues. V dropped 10 bases and J dropped 1 base, with 20 bases sitting between them. Germline CDR1 MNHEY, CDR2 SVGAGI. CDR3 in amino acids: CATLARSSGSYEQYF. The CDR3 DNA reads TGTGCCACCTTGGCCAGGAGTAGCGGATCCTACGAGCAGTACTTC.

The chain is built from TRBV7-9 and TRBJ2-7, with TRBD1 matching 10 bases. This CDR3 comprises 14 residues. CDR1 is SEHNR, CDR2 FQNEAQ, per germline (reference sequence). Losses at the gene ends were 4 bases for V and 5 bases for J; bases not matched to a gene: 5. In DNA form, the CDR3 reads TGTGCCAGCAGCTGGGGACAGGGGAGCAACGAGCAGTACTTC. It translates to CASSWGQGSNEQYF.

V is TRBV6-5 and J is TRBJ2-2; D unclear. The V end was cut by 2 bases, the J end by 2 bases, with 9 bases between. The germline CDR1 and CDR2 sequences are MNHEY and SVGAGI. The CDR3 loop spans 15 amino acids. The CDR3 nucleotides read TGTGCCAGCAGTTACGGGCTTGCCAACACCGGGGAGCTGTTTTTT. This gives the protein CASSYGLANTGELFF.

A single count supports this clone. The V and J genes are TRBV9 and TRBJ2-4; possibly TRBD2 for D (6 bases). Trimming removed 4 bases from V and 5 bases from J, with 13 bases in between. CDR1 is SGDLS, CDR2 YYNGEE, per germline. The CDR3 runs 14 residues. The CDR3 is CASSSWEEENIQYF. In DNA form, the CDR3 reads TGTGCCAGCAGCTCCTGGGAGGAGGAAAACATTCAGTACTTC.

The chain recombines TRBV9 with TRBJ2-5, with 9 bases matching TRBD2. Germline lookup yields CDR1 SGDLS and CDR2 YYNGEE. V was pared by 5 bases and J by 1 base, with 6 bases of the junction left unmatched. There are 15 residues in the CDR3. CDR3 nucleotides: TGTGCCAGCAGTCGTAGCGGGGGTGTCCAAGAGACCCAGTACTTC. It is translated as CASSRSGGVQETQYF.

The gene calls are TRBV7-8 and TRBJ1-1; 10 positions agree with TRBD1. The germline CDR1 and CDR2 sequences are SGHVS and FQNEAQ. Trimming at V came to 4 bases and at J to 0 bases, leaving 8 bases not matched to a gene. CDR3 length: 17 amino acids. CDR3 loop: CASSSTDRGRLNTEAFF. The DNA for the CDR3 is TGTGCCAGCAGCTCGACCGACAGGGGGCGTTTGAACACTGAAGCTTTCTTT.

The J gene is TRBJ2-2, the V gene TRBV10-3; tentative D call: TRBD2 (6 bases). Trimming took 3 bases from V and 5 from J, leaving 7 bases between them. This CDR3 region has 13 residues. Per the germline V gene, CDR1 is ENHRY and CDR2 is SYGVKD. CDR3 DNA: TGTGCCATCAGTGAACGGGAGACCGGGGAGCTGTTTTTT. Its translation: CAISERETGELFF.

The gene calls are TRBV6-6 and TRBJ1-1; possible D gene TRBD1, 5 bases. V shed 0 bases and J shed 4 bases, with 9 bases lying between them. This CDR3 is 14 amino acids long. Per the germline V gene, CDR1 is MNHNY and CDR2 is SVGAGI (reference sequence). The CDR3 spells CASSYSNGGTEAFF. CDR3 DNA sequence: TGTGCCAGCAGTTACTCGAATGGGGGCACTGAAGCTTTCTTT.

The CDR3 reads CASTLRPRPSTDTQYF. DNA of the CDR3: TGTGCCAGTACCCTACGACCCCGCCCCAGCACAGATACGCAGTATTTT. This chain links TRBV19 with TRBJ2-3; D remains unclear. Germline V lookup: CDR1 LNHDA, CDR2 SQIVND (reference sequence). The CDR3 totals 16 residues. Trimming left V 7 bases short and J 0 bases short, with 17 bases between.

V usage is TRBV29-1 and J usage is TRBJ1-1, with a tentative D call TRBD1 (5 bases). The CDR3 has 14 amino acids. Trimming removed 8 bases at V and 3 bases at J, with 19 bases between. Germline V gene lookup returns CDR1 SQVTM and CDR2 ANQGSEA. The CDR3 DNA follows: TGCAGCTACAGGACATCCGCAGGGTACACTGAAGCTTTCTTT. Its protein product is CSYRTSAGYTEAFF.

The chain couples TRBV19 to TRBJ1-2; perhaps TRBD1 as D (6 bases). Germline V gives CDR1 LNHDA, CDR2 SQIVND (reference sequence). Trimming pared 7 bases from V and 3 bases from J, leaving 18 bases between. The CDR3 totals 15 residues. CDR3 sequence: CASNSNRALDYGYTF. The CDR3 region has the DNA TGTGCCAGTAACTCGAACAGGGCTTTGGACTATGGCTACACCTTC.

The chain links TRBV9 to TRBJ1-4; D may be TRBD1 (6 bases). V lost 4 bases and J 8 bases, leaving 21 bases between the germline ends. CDR1 and CDR2 (germline): SGDLS, YYNGEE. This CDR3 is built from 16 residues. CDR3 sequence reads: CASSPSAQGSWEKLFF. The CDR3 nucleotides are TGTGCCAGCAGCCCCTCCGCACAGGGAAGTTGGGAAAAACTGTTTTTT.

The chain joins TRBV4-1 to TRBJ2-3, with 8 bases lining up with TRBD2. CDR1 is MGHRA, CDR2 YSYEKL, per germline. This CDR3 has 14 amino acids. Trimming removed 6 bases from V and 6 bases from J; junction bases left unmatched: 8. This chain's CDR3 is CASRTGTRADTQYF. The CDR3 nucleotides read TGCGCCAGCAGGACCGGGACTAGGGCGGATACGCAGTATTTT.

V gene TRBV11-2 combines with J gene TRBJ1-2; D perhaps matches TRBD1 (6 bases). V lost 3 bases and J 0 bases, leaving 8 bases between the germline ends. CDR1 and CDR2 (germline): SGHAT, FQNNGV. CDR3 size: 14 residues. Here the CDR3 reads CASSFGQTNYGYTF. The CDR3 DNA reads TGTGCCAGCAGCTTCGGACAGACTAACTATGGCTACACCTTC.

A single count supports this clone. V is TRBV13 and J is TRBJ1-4; D not resolved. Trimming pared 5 bases from V and 4 bases from J, leaving 11 bases between. Germline V gives CDR1 PRHDT, CDR2 FYEKMQ (reference sequence). CDR3 length equals 14 residues. The CDR3 loop reads CASSPGQNNEKLFF. The CDR3, as DNA: TGTGCCAGCAGCCCCGGGCAGAATAATGAAAAACTGTTTTTT. Supplemented by reference TRBV13 and TRBJ1-4, the full variable domain reads AAGVIQSPRHLIKEKRETATLKCYPIPRHDTVYWYQQGPGQDPQFLISFYEKMQSDKGSIPDRFSAQQFSDYHSELNMSSLELGDSALYFCASSPGQNNEKLFFGSGTQLSVL.

The chain carries TRBV7-9 and TRBJ1-4; no definite D call. Germline V gene lookup returns CDR1 SEHNR and CDR2 FQNEAQ (reference sequence). V shed 2 bases and J shed 7 bases, with 8 bases lying between them. This CDR3 has 13 residues. CDR3 sequence (DNA): TGTGCCAGCAGCTTACGACCATCTGAAAAACTGTTTTTT. Protein product: CASSLRPSEKLFF. The entire variable domain, with the rest obtained from reference TRBV7-9 and TRBJ1-4, is as follows: DTGVSQNPRHKITKRGQNVTFRCDPISEHNRLYWYRQTLGQGPEFLTYFQNEAQLEKSRLLSDRFSAERPKGSFSTLEIQRTEQGDSAMYLCASSLRPSEKLFFGSGTQLSVL.

The chain recombines TRBV5-6 with TRBJ2-7; D ambiguous. Trimming took 0 bases from V and 6 from J, leaving 10 bases between them. The germline CDR1 and CDR2 sequences are SGHDT and YYEEEE. This CDR3 contains 13 residues. CDR3: CASSLASWGEQYF. Here the CDR3 DNA reads TGTGCCAGCAGCTTGGCCTCATGGGGCGAGCAGTACTTC.

The chain is built from TRBV5-4 and TRBJ2-7, with a weak D call TRBD1 (6 bases). The CDR3 is made up of 14 amino acids. CDR1 SGHNT and CDR2 YYREEE come from the germline V gene (reference sequence). Trimming took off 4 bases at V and 6 bases at J, with 17 bases between the two ends. This chain's CDR3 is CASSPGQSRSEQYF. CDR3 DNA sequence: TGTGCCAGCAGCCCCGGACAGTCAAGGTCCGAGCAGTACTTC.

V usage is TRBV6-1 and J usage is TRBJ2-6; D ambiguous. The CDR3 has 15 residues. Germline V CDR1 and CDR2: MNHNS, SASEGT. Trimming left V 4 bases short and J 1 base short, with 8 bases between. CDR3 residues: CASSAARSGANVLTF. In DNA, the CDR3 is TGTGCCAGCAGTGCTGCCCGTTCTGGGGCCAACGTCCTGACTTTC.

This sequence joins TRBV6-5 and TRBJ2-3, with D maybe TRBD2 (6 bases). The CDR3 extends over 16 amino acids. The V end was cut by 0 bases, the J end by 0 bases, with 10 bases between. Germline V CDR1 and CDR2: MNHEY, SVGAGI. The CDR3: CASSYSSGASTDTQYF. The DNA of the CDR3 is TGTGCCAGCAGTTACTCCTCGGGAGCTAGCACAGATACGCAGTATTTT.

The rearrangement links TRBV9 to TRBJ2-1; TRBD2 aligns across 13 bases. Germline lookup yields CDR1 SGDLS and CDR2 YYNGEE. The V gene end was trimmed by 3 bases and the J gene end by 5 bases; junction bases not matched to a gene: 5. The CDR3 extends over 16 amino acids. CDR3 in amino acids: CASSAGLAGAHNEQFF. Written as DNA, the CDR3 is TGTGCCAGCAGCGCCGGACTAGCGGGGGCCCACAATGAGCAGTTCTTC.

The chain links TRBV9 to TRBJ2-5; D perhaps matches TRBD2 (6 bases). The CDR3 contains 14 residues. The germline V gene encodes CDR1 SGDLS and CDR2 YYNGEE. V was trimmed by 3 bases and J by 10 bases, leaving 19 bases between them. CDR3 DNA sequence: TGTGCCAGCAGCGGAGCCGGGGGTCACGGGGGCCAGTACTTC. Residues: CASSGAGGHGGQYF. The variable domain in full, with the rest retrieved from reference TRBV9 and TRBJ2-5, is DSGVTQTPKHLITATGQRVTLRCSPRSGDLSVYWYQQSLDQGLQFLIQYYNGEERAKGNILERFSAQQFPDLHSELNLSSLELGDSALYFCASSGAGGHGGQYFGPGTRLLVL.

Points on this clone: This sample includes further DNA sequences coding for the same CDR3. The V gene is TRBV18, the J gene TRBJ1-1, with D uncertain. The CDR3 loop spans 13 amino acids. Trimming removed 1 base from V and 1 base from J, with 4 bases in between. Germline assignment: CDR1 KGHSH and CDR2 LQKENI. CDR3 protein: CASSPQKNTEAFF. CDR3 DNA: TGTGCCAGCTCACCACAGAAGAACACTGAAGCTTTCTTT.

The chain is built from TRBV5-1 and TRBJ1-2; weak D call: TRBD1 (6 bases). The germline V gene encodes CDR1 SGHRS and CDR2 YFSETQ. The V gene lost 1 base and the J gene lost 7 bases, with 17 bases spanning the gap. The CDR3 loop spans 15 amino acids. CDR3 nucleotide sequence: TGCGCCAGCAGCTTGAGGGCAGGGGTCGATGGTGGCTACACCTTC. Translating gives CASSLRAGVDGGYTF.

V and J are TRBV6-5 and TRBJ1-1, with D possibly being TRBD1 (5 bases). The germline V gene encodes CDR1 MNHEY and CDR2 SVGAGI. This CDR3 spans 9 amino acids. As DNA, the CDR3 is TGTGCTGCAGGGTTTTTAGCTTTCTTT. It codes for CAAGFLAFF.